This T cell receptor (beta chain) was captured by sequencing in a study of blood T cell repertoires in COVID-19. Background on the study: Acute and convalescent COVID-19 samples came from the United States, Italy and Spain. Sources were T cells, B-cell-depleted T cells, or PBMCs; the material itself was cDNA or gDNA.

Trimming cost V 3 bases and J 6 bases, with 21 bases left between them. CDR1 is SQVTM and CDR2 is ANQGSEA in the germline V gene. The CDR3 consists of 16 residues. In the original processing: Researchers report that nucleated cell counts were estimated from reference gene primer amplification. Data came from immunoSEQ multiplex PCR; TCRdb stores just in-frame clones and leaves some out. V, J and clone size were drawn from that table, and D and trimming were deduced from the DNA. Among about 89,000 clones listed, approximately 88% were seen once. The chain joins TRBV29-1 to TRBJ2-1; D might be TRBD2 (6 bases). This TCR came from a man in his sixties with acute or convalescent COVID-19. Sequencing was performed on peripheral blood. CDR3 DNA sequence: TGCAGCGTTGAGAGGGGTGGGGACCCACTAGCCAATGAGCAGTTCTTC. Protein: CSVERGGDPLANEQFF.